Below are 29 T cell receptor beta chains sequenced from a single sample in a study of control samples from healthy donors and cancer patients. Measured with immunoSEQ multiplex PCR; TCRdb has only the in-frame clones, and not every one. The profile shows about 61,000 clones, roughly 89% of them singletons. Sequenced: PBMCs. These receptors came from a man in his 60s with colorectal cancer.

CDR3 loop: CASSMAAGSNYGYTF. In DNA form, the CDR3 reads TGTGCCAGTAGTATGGCGGCAGGTTCTAACTATGGCTACACCTTC. The V and J genes are TRBV19 and TRBJ1-2; D call uncertain. This CDR3 is 15 amino acids long. Germline V gives CDR1 LNHDA, CDR2 SQIVND (reference sequence). Trimming removed 3 bases at V and 0 bases at J, with 11 bases between. The full variable domain, in which reference TRBV19 and TRBJ1-2 provide the parts outside the CDR3, is DGGITQSPKYLFRKEGQNVTLSCEQNLNHDAMYWYRQDPGQGLRLIYYSQIVNDFQKGDIAEGYSVSREKKESFPLTVTSAQKNPTAFYLCASSMAAGSNYGYTFGSGTRLTVV.

The chain is built from TRBV7-9 and TRBJ2-1; tentatively, D is TRBD2 (6 bases). V lost 5 bases and J 0 bases, leaving 20 bases between the germline ends. CDR3 size: 18 residues. Germline loops: CDR1 SEHNR, CDR2 FQNEAQ (reference sequence). CDR3 amino acids: CASSAGIFVGSSYNEQFF. The DNA of the CDR3 is TGTGCCAGCAGCGCGGGGATTTTCGTGGGGAGCTCCTACAATGAGCAGTTCTTC.

The chain links TRBV6-6 to TRBJ1-5; D gene ambiguous. Trimming removed 0 bases at V and 2 bases at J, with 8 bases between. Germline V lookup: CDR1 MNHNY, CDR2 SVGAGI (reference sequence). There are 15 residues in the CDR3. In nucleotides, the CDR3 is TGTGCCAGCAGTTACTCGGTCCAGGGCAATCAGCCCCAGCATTTT. Translating gives CASSYSVQGNQPQHF.

The chain is built from TRBV4-1 and TRBJ2-3; the D gene is possibly TRBD1 (5 bases). The V gene's germline CDR1 is MGHRA and CDR2 YSYEKL. V was shortened by 2 bases and J by 0 bases, with 9 bases between the two germline ends. The CDR3 is 15 residues long. CDR3 in DNA: TGCGCCAGCAGCCAAATGACAGCTAGCACAGATACGCAGTATTTT. Residues: CASSQMTASTDTQYF.

The chain recombines TRBV4-3 with TRBJ2-1, with 11 bases matching TRBD2. Germline V gene data show CDR1 as LGHNA and CDR2 as YSLEER. V lost 0 bases and J lost 1; bases outside the gene matches: 5. The CDR3 consists of 18 residues. CDR3 sequence (DNA): TGCGCCAGCAGCCAAGACTATAGCGGGGGGGATTCCTACAATGAGCAGTTCTTC. Protein: CASSQDYSGGDSYNEQFF.

The chain couples TRBV9 to TRBJ2-2; the D gene is possibly TRBD2 (5 bases). Germline loops: CDR1 SGDLS, CDR2 YYNGEE. V lost 7 bases, J lost 0 bases, and 10 bases lay in between. The CDR3 totals 14 residues. CDR3 region: CASAEAPNTGELFF. The CDR3 bases are TGTGCCAGCGCGGAGGCACCGAACACCGGGGAGCTGTTTTTT.

The rearrangement joins TRBV5-6 to TRBJ1-1; TRBD1 agrees at 7 bases. The germline CDR1 and CDR2 sequences are SGHDT and YYEEEE. V gave up 4 bases and J gave up 1 base; unmatched junction bases: 7. The CDR3 runs to 15 residues. CDR3 amino acids: CASSQDRVGNTEAFF. The CDR3 DNA follows: TGTGCCAGCAGCCAAGACAGGGTCGGGAACACTGAAGCTTTCTTT.

This chain uses TRBV11-1 with TRBJ1-2; 9 bases are shared with TRBD1. The CDR3 is 15 residues long. Trimming cost V 5 bases and J 2 bases; bases outside gene matches: 6. Germline CDR1 SGHAT, CDR2 FQDESV (reference sequence). In nucleotides, the CDR3 is TGTGCCAGCAGCCTGGGACAGGGAACGAACTATGGCTACACCTTC. Its translation is CASSLGQGTNYGYTF.

This clone was recorded only once. The CDR3 DNA sequence: TGTGCCAGCGACCCCGGAGGGACTAATGAAAAACTGTTTTTT. Its translation: CASDPGGTNEKLFF. The V gene is TRBV2, the J gene TRBJ1-4, with D unresolved. CDR3 length: 14 amino acids. V lost 8 bases and J lost 2, with 12 bases in between. The germline CDR1 and CDR2 sequences are SNHLY and FYNNEI.

This chain connects TRBV29-1 to TRBJ2-1; 7 bases fit TRBD1. Germline CDR1 reads SQVTM; CDR2 reads ANQGSEA. This CDR3 comprises 11 residues. Trimming at V came to 6 bases and at J to 8 bases, leaving 4 bases not matched to a gene. Here the CDR3 DNA reads TGCAGCGTGACAGGGAGTTATGAGCAGTTCTTC. Its translation: CSVTGSYEQFF.

The V call is TRBV5-6, the J call TRBJ2-7; 9 bases align to TRBD2. Germline V gives CDR1 SGHDT, CDR2 YYEEEE. The J segment lost 2 bases and the V segment lost 4 bases, leaving 4 bases of the junction unmatched. This CDR3 is 14 amino acids long. The CDR3 DNA follows: TGTGCCAGCAGCGCCCTAGCGGGGACCTACGAGCAGTACTTC. Its translation: CASSALAGTYEQYF.

The gene calls are TRBV18 and TRBJ2-1; TRBD1 aligns across 9 bases. Trimming removed 6 bases from V and 7 bases from J; junction bases left unmatched: 10. The germline V gene has CDR1 KGHSH and CDR2 LQKENI. The CDR3 covers 15 residues. The CDR3 DNA reads as TGTGCCAGCTCGCAAGGCGGGACAGGGAAAAATGAGCAGTTCTTC. This gives the protein CASSQGGTGKNEQFF. Based on the CDR3 plus reference TRBV18 and TRBJ2-1, the full variable domain is NAGVMQNPRHLVRRRGQEARLRCSPMKGHSHVYWYRQLPEEGLKFMVYLQKENIIDESGMPKERFSAEFPKEGPSILRIQQVVRGDSAAYFCASSQGGTGKNEQFFGPGTRLTVL.

CDR3 residues: CASSSARIKGAREAYEQYF. CDR3 coding DNA: TGTGCCAGCAGCTCGGCCAGAATAAAAGGGGCCCGGGAGGCCTACGAGCAGTACTTC. This chain joins TRBV7-9 and TRBJ2-7; the match to TRBD2 covers 7 bases. The V gene's germline CDR1 is SEHNR and CDR2 FQNEAQ (reference sequence). The CDR3 extends over 19 amino acids. After removal of 4 bases from V and 2 bases from J, the junction contained 20 bases not matched to a gene.

The chain links TRBV7-9 to TRBJ2-2; D is unclear. The CDR3 spans 16 residues. The germline V gene encodes CDR1 SEHNR and CDR2 FQNEAQ (reference sequence). Trimming took off 0 bases at V and 1 base at J, with 9 bases between the two ends. CDR3: CASSLAVGMNTGELFF. Written as DNA, the CDR3 is TGTGCCAGCAGCTTAGCGGTGGGAATGAACACCGGGGAGCTGTTTTTT.

This clone was observed a single time. V usage is TRBV7-9 and J usage is TRBJ1-1; no definite D call. Per the germline V gene, CDR1 is SEHNR and CDR2 is FQNEAQ (reference sequence). V was clipped by 5 bases and J by 2 bases, with 18 bases between them. This CDR3 has 16 residues. DNA of the CDR3: TGTGCCAGCAGCGACGCGGGTGATTACCTAAACACTGAAGCTTTCTTT. Translating it yields CASSDAGDYLNTEAFF.

A single count supports this clone. V is TRBV12-5 and J is TRBJ1-2, with a possible D match to TRBD1 (5 bases). The CDR3 extends over 13 amino acids. Germline-derived CDR1 and CDR2 are LGHNT and FRNRAP. V was trimmed by 0 bases and J by 8 bases, leaving 10 bases between them. CDR3 sequence reads: CASGLVKGSGYTF. DNA of the CDR3: TGTGCTAGTGGTTTGGTGAAGGGGAGCGGCTACACCTTC.

The chain links TRBV9 to TRBJ2-4; D is ambiguous. Germline V gene sequence: CDR1 SGDLS, CDR2 YYNGEE. The CDR3 sequence is 14 residues long. V lost 4 bases and J lost 0, with 8 bases in between. The CDR3 protein is CASSPSLAKNIQYF. The CDR3 nucleotides read TGTGCCAGCAGCCCTTCTTTAGCCAAAAACATTCAGTACTTC.

This clone has just a few counts. The chain has TRBV7-6 and TRBJ2-7; D might be TRBD1 (6 bases). Germline CDR1 is SGHVS and CDR2 is FNYEAQ. The V and J ends lost 2 bases and 2 bases respectively, with 16 bases between them. CDR3 size: 16 residues. In nucleotides, the CDR3 is TGTGCCAGCAGCTTACTATCAGGGGTGGAGGCCTACGAGCAGTACTTC. This gives the protein CASSLLSGVEAYEQYF.

This clone is a singleton in its sample. The chain couples TRBV7-7 to TRBJ2-5, with D hard to call. Per the germline V gene, CDR1 is SSHAT and CDR2 is FNYEAQ (reference sequence). Trimming cost V 4 bases and J 3 bases, with 9 bases left between them. This CDR3 spans 13 amino acids. CDR3 sequence (DNA): TGTGCCAGCAGCTCTCTCGGCAAAGAGACCCAGTACTTC. It codes for CASSSLGKETQYF.

The chain couples TRBV19 to TRBJ2-1, with TRBD2 matching 7 bases. V trimming: 7 bases; J trimming: 5 bases; junction bases outside the gene matches: 8. In germline, CDR1 is LNHDA, CDR2 SQIVND (reference sequence). The CDR3 covers 14 residues. CDR3 DNA sequence: TGTGCCAGTAACCCCCTTGGGGGGGACAATGAGCAGTTCTTC. This encodes CASNPLGGDNEQFF.

The chain couples TRBV24-1 to TRBJ2-7; D is unresolved. This CDR3 has 12 amino acids. Trimming removed 4 bases at V and 5 bases at J, with 8 bases between. Germline CDR1 is KGHDR and CDR2 is SFDVKD. CDR3 amino acids: CATSDDNHEQYF. The CDR3 nucleotides are TGTGCCACCAGTGACGATAACCACGAGCAGTACTTC.

The genes are TRBV28 and TRBJ2-7; possible D gene TRBD1, 5 bases. Germline V gene lookup returns CDR1 MDHEN and CDR2 SYDVKM. This CDR3 spans 14 amino acids. Deletions cut 6 bases from V and 2 bases from J, with 14 bases between. CDR3 in amino acids: CASSPTVETYEQYF. The CDR3 coding sequence is TGTGCCAGCAGCCCGACAGTGGAGACCTACGAGCAGTACTTC.

The chain uses TRBV12-3 or TRBV12-4 and TRBJ1-4; D unresolved. This CDR3 contains 13 residues. V gave up 2 bases and J gave up 11 bases, with 12 bases separating them. The CDR3 sequence: CASSLTEGGKLFF. The CDR3 coding sequence is TGTGCCAGCAGTTTAACCGAGGGCGGTAAACTGTTTTTT.

This chain joins TRBV6-5 and TRBJ2-7; 8 positions match TRBD1. The ends lost 5 bases at V and 4 bases at J; junction bases unmatched: 4. The germline V gene has CDR1 MNHEY and CDR2 SVGAGI. The CDR3 is 13 amino acids. This chain's CDR3 is CASSRTGSYEQYF. The CDR3 DNA follows: TGTGCCAGCAGTAGGACAGGGAGTTACGAGCAGTACTTC.

The chain couples TRBV19 to TRBJ2-1; D is possibly TRBD1 (6 bases). This CDR3 region has 14 residues. Per the germline V gene, CDR1 is LNHDA and CDR2 is SQIVND (reference sequence). With 9 bases removed from V and 0 bases from J, the gap between germline ends came to 12 bases. The CDR3 coding sequence is TGTGCCAGCGCCGGGACACCCTCCTACAATGAGCAGTTCTTC. Translation: CASAGTPSYNEQFF.

The chain has TRBV6-5 and TRBJ2-2; no clear D gene. Germline CDR1 and CDR2: MNHEY and SVGAGI. The ends were cut back, 2 bases at V and 6 bases at J, with 10 bases in the middle. The CDR3 sequence is 14 residues long. In nucleotides, the CDR3 is TGTGCCAGCAGTTACGCGCATGGGGCCGGGGAGCTGTTTTTT. This codes for CASSYAHGAGELFF.

This clone came up once. The genes are TRBV28 and TRBJ1-3; TRBD1 agrees at 7 bases. Losses at the gene ends were 0 bases for V and 3 bases for J; bases not matched to a gene: 5. The CDR3 consists of 16 residues. CDR1 and CDR2 from the germline V gene are MDHEN and SYDVKM. CDR3 loop: CASSLWTGSIGNTIYF. CDR3 bases: TGTGCCAGCAGTTTATGGACAGGGTCTATTGGAAACACCATATATTTT. Filled out from reference TRBV28 and TRBJ1-3, the complete variable domain reads DVKVTQSSRYLVKRTGEKVFLECVQDMDHENMFWYRQDPGLGLRLIYFSYDVKMKEKGDIPEGYSVSREKKERFSLILESASTNQTSMYLCASSLWTGSIGNTIYFGEGSWLTVV.

The V call is TRBV2, the J call TRBJ1-2; possibly TRBD1 for D (5 bases). The CDR3 runs 14 residues. Germline CDR1 is SNHLY and CDR2 is FYNNEI. The V and J ends lost 4 bases and 8 bases respectively, with 17 bases between them. The DNA of the CDR3 is TGTGCCAGCAGTGTATTGCTGGGGGAAAGCGGCTACACCTTC. Translated: CASSVLLGESGYTF.

This sequence joins TRBV7-8 and TRBJ1-4; D may be TRBD1 (5 bases). Germline values: CDR1 SGHVS, CDR2 FQNEAQ. The CDR3 is 15 amino acids. The V and J ends lost 3 bases and 6 bases respectively, with 14 bases between them. CDR3: CASSLNGGLYEKLFF. The CDR3 DNA sequence: TGTGCCAGCAGCTTGAATGGGGGGTTATATGAAAAACTGTTTTTT. The whole variable domain, remainder taken from reference TRBV7-8 and TRBJ1-4, is GAGVSQSPRYKVAKRGQDVALRCDPISGHVSLFWYQQALGQGPEFLTYFQNEAQLDKSGLPSDRFFAERPEGSVSTLKIQRTQQEDSAVYLCASSLNGGLYEKLFFGSGTQLSVL.